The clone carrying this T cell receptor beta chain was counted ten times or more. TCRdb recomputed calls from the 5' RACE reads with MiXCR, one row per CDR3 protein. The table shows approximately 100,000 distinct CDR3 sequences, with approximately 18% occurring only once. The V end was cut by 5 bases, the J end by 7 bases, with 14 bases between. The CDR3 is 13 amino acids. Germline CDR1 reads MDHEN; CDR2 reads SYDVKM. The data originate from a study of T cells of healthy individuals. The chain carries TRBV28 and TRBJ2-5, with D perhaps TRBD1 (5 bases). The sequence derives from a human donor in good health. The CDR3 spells CASSLSQGGTQYF. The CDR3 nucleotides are TGTGCCAGCAGTCTCAGCCAGGGTGGGACCCAGTACTTC.